Listed below are T cell receptor beta chains from one sample, sequenced in a study of shared clonotypes between healthy human individuals. TCRdb's copy holds only in-frame clones and misses some; the assay was immunoSEQ multiplex PCR. The sample lists 2 million to 2.5 million clones; 90% to 96% were seen once. Sequencing was performed on naive CD4+ T cells sorted from blood. The receptors shown here come from a man younger than 35 in good health. CDR3s include the opening cysteine and the closing phenylalanine or tryptophan. A D gene is named only where the DNA matches it firmly. Size is omitted from some rows. Given values are once, few, many or a class for expanded clones.

j_call clone_size v_call d_call cdr3_nt cdr3_aa
TRBJ2-1 NA TRBV5-1 TRBD2 TGCGCCAGCAGCTTGGCGGCTAGCGGGTACAACAATGAGCAGTTCTTC CASSLAASGYNNEQFF
TRBJ2-5 NA TRBV4-3 TRBD2 TGCGCCAGCAGCCAAGAAGGACTAGCGGGAGGTGAGACCCAGTACTTC CASSQEGLAGGETQYF
TRBJ1-6 NA TRBV28 NA TGTGCCAGCCCTTGCTGGCATGGGGGCGAGCTGTATAATTCACCCCTCCACTTT CASPCWHGGELYNSPLHF
TRBJ1-6 NA TRBV5-1 TRBD1 TGCGCCAGCACCGAAGCAGGGGGTAGAGTTAATTCACCCCTCCACTTT CASTEAGGRVNSPLHF
TRBJ2-7 once TRBV5-1 NA TGCGCCAGCAGCCCGCAGGGGCCCGAGCAGTACTTC CASSPQGPEQYF
TRBJ1-6 NA TRBV5-1 NA TGCGCCAGCAGTCCCGGGTCAAACTCCTATAATTCACCCCTCCACTTT CASSPGSNSYNSPLHF
TRBJ2-5 NA TRBV18 TRBD2 TGTGCCAGCTCACCTCGGAAACTAGCGCCTTCGTCGACCCAGTACTTC CASSPRKLAPSSTQYF
TRBJ2-7 NA TRBV15 TRBD2 TGTGCCACCAGCAGAGCCACTAGCGGGAGCGAGCAGTACTTC CATSRATSGSEQYF
TRBJ2-7 NA TRBV6-6 TRBD1 TGTGCCAGCCGGGGCGTGGGGACAGGGATAAACGAGCAGTACTTC CASRGVGTGINEQYF
TRBJ2-1 NA TRBV2 NA TGTGCCAGTAACACCGGGACGGTCAATGAGCAGTTCTTC CASNTGTVNEQFF
TRBJ2-2 once TRBV6-6 NA TGTGCCAGCAGTTATTATTCTGTAAACACCGGGGAGCTGTTTTTT CASSYYSVNTGELFF
TRBJ2-7 NA TRBV7-8 NA TGTGCCAGCAGCTTAGGTAGAGGTAGCTCCTACGAGCAGTACTTC CASSLGRGSSYEQYF
TRBJ1-1 once TRBV2 TRBD1 TGTGCCAGTAGATGGGGACAGCTGAACACTGAAGCTTTCTTT CASRWGQLNTEAFF
TRBJ2-4 NA TRBV11-3 NA TGTGCCAGCAGCTTAGGGCAGGGGGGCATTCAGTACTTC CASSLGQGGIQYF
TRBJ2-3 NA TRBV11-3 NA TGTGCCAGCAGTTACGGTAGCACAGATACGCAGTATTTT CASSYGSTDTQYF
TRBJ2-5 NA TRBV5-1 TRBD1 TGCGCCAGCAGCTCACACAGGGGGCAGGAGACCCAGTACTTC CASSSHRGQETQYF
TRBJ2-7 NA TRBV25-1 NA TGTGCCAGCAGTGACAACTACGAGCAGTACTTC CASSDNYEQYF
TRBJ2-7 NA TRBV5-1 TRBD2 TGCGCCAGCAGCTCCTGGACTAGCGGAGGCTCCTACGAGCAGTACTTC CASSSWTSGGSYEQYF
TRBJ1-3 NA TRBV23-1 TRBD1 TGCGCCAGCAGTCCGGGACAAGGGGGCGAACGATATTTT CASSPGQGGERYF
TRBJ1-1 NA TRBV7-3 NA TGTGCCAGCAGCGTGACAGGTCAGATGAACACTGAAGCTTTCTTT CASSVTGQMNTEAFF
TRBJ1-1 NA TRBV7-9 NA TGTGCCAGCAGCTCCCTCGGGGGGAACACTGAAGCTTTCTTT CASSSLGGNTEAFF
TRBJ1-3 NA TRBV5-4 NA TGTGCCAGCAGCTTTTACACCTCGAACACCATATATTTT CASSFYTSNTIYF
TRBJ2-1 once TRBV7-9 NA TGTGCCAGCAGCCCCTTCGGTCAAAACTCCTACAATGAGCAGTTCTTC CASSPFGQNSYNEQFF
TRBJ1-1 NA TRBV5-1 NA TGCGCCAGCAGCTTTCGGGGCGGTGGAGGAGCTTTCTTT CASSFRGGGGAFF
TRBJ1-1 NA TRBV10-1 NA TGCGCCAGCAGACGGACGGCAAACACTGAAGCTTTCTTT CASRRTANTEAFF
TRBJ2-5 NA TRBV29-1 NA TGCAGCGTTGGGCGCTTTCAAGAGACCCAGTACTTC CSVGRFQETQYF
TRBJ1-2 few TRBV29-1 NA TGCAGCGTTGCATCGGGGAGGGATGGCTACACCTTC CSVASGRDGYTF
TRBJ2-2 NA TRBV18 NA TGTGCCAGCTCACCCTTACTAGCAGCGAACACCGGGGAGCTGTTTTTT CASSPLLAANTGELFF
TRBJ1-2 NA TRBV5-6 TRBD1 TGTGCCAGCAGCCCGTGGCTAGGGGGCGCTGGCTATGGCTACACCTTC CASSPWLGGAGYGYTF
TRBJ2-7 NA TRBV15 NA TGTGCCACCAGCACCTATCTAGCCAGCGAGCAGTACTTC CATSTYLASEQYF
TRBJ2-7 NA TRBV7-9 NA TGTGCCAGCAGCTTAGAGGTTCTGGGGAGCTCCTACGAGCAGTACTTC CASSLEVLGSSYEQYF
TRBJ2-5 NA TRBV2 NA TGTGCCAGCAGTGTAGTCCCAACGATCCAAGAGACCCAGTACTTC CASSVVPTIQETQYF
TRBJ1-2 NA TRBV5-1 NA TGCGCCAGCAGCCCGGGGGGTGTAAACTATGGCTACACCTTC CASSPGGVNYGYTF
TRBJ2-2 NA TRBV5-4 NA TGTGCCAGCAGCTTGGACAGGGTTTATACCGGGGAGCTGTTTTTT CASSLDRVYTGELFF
TRBJ2-1 NA TRBV11-3 TRBD2 TGTGCCAGCACCGCGGGAGGGCCTAATGAGCAGTTCTTC CASTAGGPNEQFF
TRBJ2-7 NA TRBV4-2 NA TGTGCCAGCAGCCAAGCAGGGGGATCCGGGGGGGCCCCCTACGAGCAGTACTTC CASSQAGGSGGAPYEQYF
TRBJ2-5 NA TRBV11-3 TRBD2 TGTGCCAGCAGCTTGGGAGCGGGGGGGCCTATCGAGACCCAGTACTTC CASSLGAGGPIETQYF
TRBJ2-2 once TRBV19 NA TGTGCCAGTAGTATTGTCAGGGGAGCCGGGGAGCTGTTTTTT CASSIVRGAGELFF
TRBJ2-6 NA TRBV5-1 TRBD1 TGCGCCAGCAGCTTGGAGGGGGCGCGATTATCTGGGGCCAACGTCCTGACTTTC CASSLEGARLSGANVLTF
TRBJ2-2 NA TRBV19 NA TGTGCCAGTAGCTCCCAGAACACCGGGGAGCTGTTTTTT CASSSQNTGELFF
TRBJ1-5 NA TRBV28 NA TGTGCCAGCAGTTTCTTATGGGTGGATCAGCCCCAGCATTTT CASSFLWVDQPQHF
TRBJ1-4 NA TRBV21-1 NA TGTGCCAGCAGCAAGGAACTGTTTTTT CASSKELFF
TRBJ1-3 NA TRBV28 TRBD1 TGTGCCAGCAGGGCACAGGGGGCAGGAAACACCATATATTTT CASRAQGAGNTIYF
TRBJ2-1 NA TRBV10-3 TRBD1 TGTGCCATCAGCCTGGGGACAGACAATGAGCAGTTCTTC CAISLGTDNEQFF